This T cell receptor (beta chain) was documented in a study of cytomegalovirus exposure and HLA in healthy donors. This clone was counted a few times. The PCR employed 60 Vbeta primers together with 13 Jbeta primers. Source study methods: Later reanalysis found around 84 million unique TCR beta chains, about 11 million of them shared. Some clones are missing from TCRdb's copy, which holds only in-frame ones; the method was immunoSEQ multiplex PCR. The V and J calls and clone size come from that table; D and trimming were worked out from the DNA. Of 110,000 or so clones listed, approximately 11% are singletons. The germline V gene has CDR1 MGHRA and CDR2 YSYEKL. The CDR3 is 17 residues long. V was clipped by 0 bases and J by 2 bases; unmatched bases: 6.

The receptor's source is a man between 40 and 49 years old in good health and CMV-seropositive. Sequencing used PBMCs. This sequence joins TRBV4-1 and TRBJ2-5, with TRBD2 matching over 10 bases. The CDR3 spells CASSQEPTSGYQETQYF. CDR3 sequence (DNA): TGCGCCAGCAGCCAAGAACCGACTAGCGGGTATCAAGAGACCCAGTACTTC.